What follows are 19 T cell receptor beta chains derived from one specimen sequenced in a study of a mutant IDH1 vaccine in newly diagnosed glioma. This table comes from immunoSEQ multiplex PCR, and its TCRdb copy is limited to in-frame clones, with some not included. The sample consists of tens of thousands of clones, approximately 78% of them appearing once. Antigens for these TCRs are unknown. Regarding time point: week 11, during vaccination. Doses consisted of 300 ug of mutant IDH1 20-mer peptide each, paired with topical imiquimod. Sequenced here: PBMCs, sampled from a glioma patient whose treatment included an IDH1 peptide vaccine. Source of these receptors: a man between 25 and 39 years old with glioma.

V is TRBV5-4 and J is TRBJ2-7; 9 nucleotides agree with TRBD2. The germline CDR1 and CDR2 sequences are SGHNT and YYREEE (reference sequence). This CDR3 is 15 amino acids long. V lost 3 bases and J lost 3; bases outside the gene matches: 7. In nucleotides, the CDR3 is TGTGCCAGCAGCTCAGGGACTAGCTGGAGCTACGAGCAGTACTTC. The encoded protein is CASSSGTSWSYEQYF. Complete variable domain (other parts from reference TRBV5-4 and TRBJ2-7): ETGVTQSPTHLIKTRGQQVTLRCSSQSGHNTVSWYQQALGQGPQFIFQYYREEENGRGNFPPRFSGLQFPNYSSELNVNALELDDSALYLCASSSGTSWSYEQYFGPGTRLTVT.

CDR3 in DNA: TGCGCCAGCAGCGCCCGGACTAGCGGGGGTCCCTGGGAGCAGTACTTC. This sequence encodes CASSARTSGGPWEQYF. The rearrangement uses TRBV5-1 and TRBJ2-7, with 13 bases fitting TRBD2. J was trimmed by 7 bases and V by 4 bases; bases with no gene match: 11. Germline assignment: CDR1 SGHRS and CDR2 YFSETQ. This CDR3 is 16 amino acids long. The full variable domain, completed using reference TRBV5-1 and TRBJ2-7, is KAGVTQTPRYLIKTRGQQVTLSCSPISGHRSVSWYQQTPGQGLQFLFEYFSETQRNKGNFPGRFSGRQFSNSRSEMNVSTLELGDSALYLCASSARTSGGPWEQYFGPGTRLTVT.

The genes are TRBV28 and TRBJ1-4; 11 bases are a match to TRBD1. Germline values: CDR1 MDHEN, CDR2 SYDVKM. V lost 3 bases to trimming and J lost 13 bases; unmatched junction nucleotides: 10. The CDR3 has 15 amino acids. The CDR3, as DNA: TGTGCCAGCAGTTTTTACGGGACAGGGGGTAAGAGACTGTTTTTT. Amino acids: CASSFYGTGGKRLFF.

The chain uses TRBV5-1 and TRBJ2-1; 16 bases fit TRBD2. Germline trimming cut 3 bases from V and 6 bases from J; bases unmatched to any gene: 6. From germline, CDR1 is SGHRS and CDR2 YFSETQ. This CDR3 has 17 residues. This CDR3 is CASSSTGTSGGVNEQFF. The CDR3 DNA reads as TGCGCCAGCAGCTCTACCGGGACTAGCGGGGGGGTCAATGAGCAGTTCTTC.

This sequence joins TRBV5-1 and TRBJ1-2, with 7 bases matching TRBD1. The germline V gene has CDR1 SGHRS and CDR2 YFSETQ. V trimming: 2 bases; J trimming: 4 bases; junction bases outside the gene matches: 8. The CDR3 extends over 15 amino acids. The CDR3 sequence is CASSFAGGQSYGYTF. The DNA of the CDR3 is TGCGCCAGCAGCTTTGCAGGGGGACAAAGCTATGGCTACACCTTC.

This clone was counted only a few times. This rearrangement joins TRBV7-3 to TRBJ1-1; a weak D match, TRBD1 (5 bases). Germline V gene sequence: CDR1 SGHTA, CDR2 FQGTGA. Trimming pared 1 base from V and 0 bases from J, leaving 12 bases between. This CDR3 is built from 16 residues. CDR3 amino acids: CASSLNGGGMNTEAFF. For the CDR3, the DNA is TGTGCCAGCAGCTTAAATGGGGGAGGGATGAACACTGAAGCTTTCTTT.

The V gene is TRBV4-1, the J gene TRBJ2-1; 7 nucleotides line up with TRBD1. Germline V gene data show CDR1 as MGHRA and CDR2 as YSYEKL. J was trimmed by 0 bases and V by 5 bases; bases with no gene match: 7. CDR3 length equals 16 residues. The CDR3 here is CASSYPGQSSYNEQFF. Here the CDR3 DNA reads TGCGCCAGCAGCTATCCGGGACAGAGCTCCTACAATGAGCAGTTCTTC.

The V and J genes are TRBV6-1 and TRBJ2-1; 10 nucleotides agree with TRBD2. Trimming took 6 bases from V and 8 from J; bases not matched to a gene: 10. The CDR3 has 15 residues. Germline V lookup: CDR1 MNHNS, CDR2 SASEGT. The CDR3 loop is CASRSVAGGGHEQFF. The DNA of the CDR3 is TGTGCCAGCAGATCAGTAGCGGGAGGAGGCCATGAGCAGTTCTTC.

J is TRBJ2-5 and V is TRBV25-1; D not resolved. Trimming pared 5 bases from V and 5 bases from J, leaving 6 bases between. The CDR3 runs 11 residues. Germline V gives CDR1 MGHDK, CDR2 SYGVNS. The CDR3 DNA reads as TGTGCCAGCAGTAATATCGAGACCCAGTACTTC. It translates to CASSNIETQYF.

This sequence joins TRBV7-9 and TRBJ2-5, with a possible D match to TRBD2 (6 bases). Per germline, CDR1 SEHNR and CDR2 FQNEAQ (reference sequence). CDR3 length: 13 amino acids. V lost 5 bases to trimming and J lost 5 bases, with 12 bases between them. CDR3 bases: TGTGCCAGCAGCGGGACTGGGGGGGAGACCCAGTACTTC. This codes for CASSGTGGETQYF.

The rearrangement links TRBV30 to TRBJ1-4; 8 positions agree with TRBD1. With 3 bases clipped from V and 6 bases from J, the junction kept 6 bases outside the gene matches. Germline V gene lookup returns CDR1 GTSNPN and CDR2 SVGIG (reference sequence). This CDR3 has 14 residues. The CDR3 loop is CAWRRAGGYEKLFF. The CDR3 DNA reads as TGTGCCTGGAGAAGGGCAGGGGGCTATGAAAAACTGTTTTTT.

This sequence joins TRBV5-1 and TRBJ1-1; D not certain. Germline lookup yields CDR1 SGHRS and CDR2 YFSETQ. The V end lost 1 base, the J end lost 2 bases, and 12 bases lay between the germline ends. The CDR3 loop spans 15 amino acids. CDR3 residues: CASSLFRGDNTEAFF. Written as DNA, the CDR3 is TGCGCCAGCAGCTTGTTCCGGGGAGATAACACTGAAGCTTTCTTT.

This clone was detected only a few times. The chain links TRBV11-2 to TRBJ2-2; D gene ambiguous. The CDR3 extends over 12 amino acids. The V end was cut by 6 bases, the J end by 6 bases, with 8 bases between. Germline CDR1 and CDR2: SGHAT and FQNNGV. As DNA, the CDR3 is TGTGCCAGCAGATACGGGCCCGGGGAGCTGTTTTTT. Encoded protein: CASRYGPGELFF.

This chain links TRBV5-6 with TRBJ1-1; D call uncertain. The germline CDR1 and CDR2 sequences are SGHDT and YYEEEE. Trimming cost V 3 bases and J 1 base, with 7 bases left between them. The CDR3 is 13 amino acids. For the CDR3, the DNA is TGTGCCAGCAGCTCCCCTCCGAACACTGAAGCTTTCTTT. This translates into CASSSPPNTEAFF.

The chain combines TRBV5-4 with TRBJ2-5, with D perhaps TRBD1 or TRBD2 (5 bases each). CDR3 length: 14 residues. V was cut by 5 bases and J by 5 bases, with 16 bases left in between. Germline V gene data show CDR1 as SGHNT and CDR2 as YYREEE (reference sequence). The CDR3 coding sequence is TGTGCCAGCAGGGCCGGGACCTCTCGGGAGACCCAGTACTTC. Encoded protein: CASRAGTSRETQYF. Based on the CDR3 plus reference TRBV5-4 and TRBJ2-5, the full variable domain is ETGVTQSPTHLIKTRGQQVTLRCSSQSGHNTVSWYQQALGQGPQFIFQYYREEENGRGNFPPRFSGLQFPNYSSELNVNALELDDSALYLCASRAGTSRETQYFGPGTRLLVL.

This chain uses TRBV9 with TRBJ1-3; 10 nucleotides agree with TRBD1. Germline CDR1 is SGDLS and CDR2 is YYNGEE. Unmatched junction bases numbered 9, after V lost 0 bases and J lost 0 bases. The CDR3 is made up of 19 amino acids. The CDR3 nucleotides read TGTGCCAGCAGCGTAGCGACAGGGGGCGAAGGGGGCTCTGGAAACACCATATATTTT. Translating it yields CASSVATGGEGGSGNTIYF.

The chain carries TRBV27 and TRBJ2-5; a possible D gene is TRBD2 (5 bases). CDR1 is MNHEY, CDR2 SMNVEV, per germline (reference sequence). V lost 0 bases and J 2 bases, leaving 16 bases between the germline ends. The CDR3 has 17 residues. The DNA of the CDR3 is TGTGCCAGCAGTTTATCCGGCGGGTTGACGGAGCAAGAGACCCAGTACTTC. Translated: CASSLSGGLTEQETQYF.

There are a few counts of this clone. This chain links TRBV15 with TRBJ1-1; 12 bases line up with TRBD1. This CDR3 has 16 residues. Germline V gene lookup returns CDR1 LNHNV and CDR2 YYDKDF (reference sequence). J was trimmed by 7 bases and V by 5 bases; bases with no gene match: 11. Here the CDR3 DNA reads TGTGCCACCAGCTCACTGCAGGGACAGGGGGCTTTTGAAGCTTTCTTT. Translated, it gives CATSSLQGQGAFEAFF.

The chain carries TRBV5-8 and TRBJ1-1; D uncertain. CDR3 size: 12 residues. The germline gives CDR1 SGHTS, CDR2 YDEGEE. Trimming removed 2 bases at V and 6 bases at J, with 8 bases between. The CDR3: CASSFMGPEAFF. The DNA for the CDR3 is TGTGCCAGCAGCTTCATGGGTCCTGAAGCTTTCTTT.